A single T cell receptor beta chain is shown here with its context. Per the original data handling: As immunoSEQ supplied junction-only sequences (without quality scores), filtering differed. The assay was immunoSEQ multiplex PCR, and TCRdb's table has in-frame clones only and misses some. V and J calls plus clone size are reproduced from that table; the DNA served to infer D and trimming. The sample includes about 480,000 clones, around 79% of them seen just once. V shed 3 bases, J shed 6 bases, and the junction held 4 bases outside the gene matches. The CDR3 sequence is 14 residues long. The germline V gene encodes CDR1 KGHSH and CDR2 LQKENI. Genomic DNA for unsorted samples was obtained from around 97 million PBMCs. The entry originates in a study of shared clonotypes between healthy human individuals. Study-level background: Donors were a couple of women and a few men aged 18 to 49.

Sample: PBMCs. This rearrangement joins TRBV18 to TRBJ1-2; 10 bases fit TRBD1. The receptor was isolated from a woman aged 40 to 49 in good health. Some clones in this sample may be carry-over from other donors' samples. In DNA form, the CDR3 reads TGTGCCAGCTCACCGACCGGGACAGGGGATGGCTACACCTTC. This translates into CASSPTGTGDGYTF.